The 7 T cell receptor beta chains below all came from one sample that was sequenced in a study of shared clonotypes between healthy human individuals (dated by TCRdb to 2020 to 2022). The method behind the library was the immunoSEQ multiplex PCR assay. TCRdb took this table from immuneACCESS and kept in-frame rearrangements with V and J called. Such tables lack part of the clones; where checked against another copy, unresolved V genes explain under half of the gap, and the rest is unexplained. A total of some 980,000 clones appear in this sample, 60% to 85% of them only once. Approximately 1.5% of the sample rests with the top ten. The material sequenced was memory CD4+ T cells sorted from blood. Read against the paper, the sample's cell subset or site label means: CD45RA-negative fraction. These receptor sequences come from a man younger than 35 in good health.

The table lists this clone with many counts. Other nucleotide sequences from this sample produce the same CDR3. V and J are TRBV7-2 and TRBJ2-5, with D perhaps TRBD1 (6 bases). The germline V gene encodes CDR1 SGHTA and CDR2 FQGNSA. Trimming shortened V by 4 bases and J by 1 base, and 7 bases separated the two germline ends. This CDR3 spans 13 amino acids. The CDR3 sequence is CASSYRVQETQYF. CDR3 in DNA: TGTGCCAGCAGCTACAGGGTCCAAGAGACCCAGTACTTC.

The rearrangement joins TRBV9 to TRBJ2-3; D gene unclear. Trimming left V 0 bases short and J 2 bases short, with 10 bases between. CDR1 is SGDLS, CDR2 YYNGEE, per germline. This CDR3 contains 15 residues. The CDR3 sequence is CASSVAEVYTDTQYF. CDR3 sequence (DNA): TGTGCCAGCAGCGTAGCTGAGGTCTACACAGATACGCAGTATTTT.

The chain links TRBV15 to TRBJ1-2, with TRBD1 matching over 9 bases. This CDR3 has 15 amino acids. J gave up 2 bases and V 1 base, and 2 bases lay outside the gene matches. Per the germline V gene, CDR1 is LNHNV and CDR2 is YYDKDF (reference sequence). CDR3 in DNA: TGTGCCACCAGCAGAGGGGACAGGGCGAACTATGGCTACACCTTC. This sequence encodes CATSRGDRANYGYTF.

A word on this clone: Other nucleotide sequences from this sample produce the same CDR3. V gene TRBV6-5 combines with J gene TRBJ2-3; D not resolved. Trimming shortened V by 3 bases and J by 7 bases, and 5 bases separated the two germline ends. Per the germline V gene, CDR1 is MNHEY and CDR2 is SVGAGI. CDR3 length: 11 amino acids. CDR3 in amino acids: CASSYLNTQYF. The CDR3 bases are TGTGCCAGCAGTTATTTAAATACGCAGTATTTT.

A word on this clone: Other nucleotide sequences in the sample specify the same CDR3. The rearrangement joins TRBV6-5 to TRBJ2-6; D remains unclear. The germline V gene encodes CDR1 MNHEY and CDR2 SVGAGI. There are 15 residues in the CDR3. The ends were cut back, 2 bases at V and 4 bases at J, with 9 bases in the middle. Written as DNA, the CDR3 is TGTGCCAGCAGTTACGGGCTAACAGGGGCCAACGTCCTGACTTTC. It yields the protein CASSYGLTGANVLTF.

This chain joins TRBV5-1 and TRBJ1-2, with a tentative D call TRBD1 (5 bases). Germline-derived CDR1 and CDR2 are SGHRS and YFSETQ. The CDR3 extends over 15 amino acids. Trimming removed 0 bases from V and 3 bases from J, with 12 bases in between. This chain's CDR3 is CASSLGGGMDYGYTF. The CDR3 bases are TGCGCCAGCAGCTTGGGTGGGGGTATGGACTATGGCTACACCTTC. The whole variable domain, remainder taken from reference TRBV5-1 and TRBJ1-2, is KAGVTQTPRYLIKTRGQQVTLSCSPISGHRSVSWYQQTPGQGLQFLFEYFSETQRNKGNFPGRFSGRQFSNSRSEMNVSTLELGDSALYLCASSLGGGMDYGYTFGSGTRLTVV.

The sample holds many counts of this clone. V gene TRBV6-5 combines with J gene TRBJ1-6; D remains ambiguous. In germline, CDR1 is MNHEY, CDR2 SVGAGI. The CDR3 length is 15 residues. Trimming took off 2 bases at V and 8 bases at J, with 13 bases between the two ends. The CDR3 nucleotides are TGTGCCAGCAGTTACATGGGGAGTGTGGATTCACCCCTCCACTTT. Translation: CASSYMGSVDSPLHF.